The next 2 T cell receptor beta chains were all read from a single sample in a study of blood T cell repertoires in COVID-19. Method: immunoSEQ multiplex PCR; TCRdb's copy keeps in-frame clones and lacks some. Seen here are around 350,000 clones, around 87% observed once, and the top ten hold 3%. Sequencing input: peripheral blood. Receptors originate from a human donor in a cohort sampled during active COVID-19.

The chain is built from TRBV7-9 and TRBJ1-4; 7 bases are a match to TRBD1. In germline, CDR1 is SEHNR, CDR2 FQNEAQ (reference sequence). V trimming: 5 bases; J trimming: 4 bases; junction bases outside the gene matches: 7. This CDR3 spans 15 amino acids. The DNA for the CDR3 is TGTGCCAGCAGCGGTCCGGGACAGAATAATGAAAAACTGTTTTTT. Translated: CASSGPGQNNEKLFF.

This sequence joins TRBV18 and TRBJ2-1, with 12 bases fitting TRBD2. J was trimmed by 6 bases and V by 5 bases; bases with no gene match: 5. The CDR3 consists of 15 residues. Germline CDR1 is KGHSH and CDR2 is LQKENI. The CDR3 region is CASSILAGGVNEQFF. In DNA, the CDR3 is TGTGCCAGCTCAATACTAGCGGGAGGTGTCAATGAGCAGTTCTTC.